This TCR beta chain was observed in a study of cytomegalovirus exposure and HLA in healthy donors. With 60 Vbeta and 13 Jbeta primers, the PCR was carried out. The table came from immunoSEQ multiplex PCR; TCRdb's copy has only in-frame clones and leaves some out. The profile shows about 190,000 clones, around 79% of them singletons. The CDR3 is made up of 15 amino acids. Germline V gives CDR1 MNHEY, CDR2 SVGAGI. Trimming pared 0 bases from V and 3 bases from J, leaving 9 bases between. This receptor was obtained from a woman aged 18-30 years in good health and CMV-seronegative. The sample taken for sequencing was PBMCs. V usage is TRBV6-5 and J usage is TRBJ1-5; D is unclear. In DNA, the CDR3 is TGTGCCAGCAGTTACTCTCCAGGTTTCAATCAGCCCCAGCATTTT. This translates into CASSYSPGFNQPQHF.